The source of this T cell receptor (beta chain) is a study of blood T cell repertoires in COVID-19. Study context: Acute-phase and convalescent COVID-19 samples originated in the United States, Italy and Spain. T cells, B-cell-depleted T cells, or PBMCs provided the cDNA or gDNA that served as material.

Per the original methods: Estimates of nucleated cell counts were drawn from the amplification of reference gene primers. Repertoires were generated with immunoSEQ multiplex PCR, while TCRdb's copy carries only in-frame clones and drops some. V and J calls plus clone size are reproduced from that table; the DNA served to infer D and trimming. The data show some 97,000 clones, 80% to 90% seen once. A single count supports this clone. Looked up from germline, CDR1 is MGHDK and CDR2 is SYGVNS. There are 15 residues in the CDR3. The junction had 6 bases not matched to a gene; V was cut back by 4 bases and J by 5 bases.

Input material: peripheral blood. This TCR was recovered from a human donor in a cohort sampled during active COVID-19. The rearrangement uses TRBV25-1 and TRBJ1-5; 9 bases agree with TRBD1. CDR3 protein: CASSGQGDYDQPQHF. The CDR3 bases are TGTGCCAGCAGTGGACAGGGGGATTACGATCAGCCCCAGCATTTT.